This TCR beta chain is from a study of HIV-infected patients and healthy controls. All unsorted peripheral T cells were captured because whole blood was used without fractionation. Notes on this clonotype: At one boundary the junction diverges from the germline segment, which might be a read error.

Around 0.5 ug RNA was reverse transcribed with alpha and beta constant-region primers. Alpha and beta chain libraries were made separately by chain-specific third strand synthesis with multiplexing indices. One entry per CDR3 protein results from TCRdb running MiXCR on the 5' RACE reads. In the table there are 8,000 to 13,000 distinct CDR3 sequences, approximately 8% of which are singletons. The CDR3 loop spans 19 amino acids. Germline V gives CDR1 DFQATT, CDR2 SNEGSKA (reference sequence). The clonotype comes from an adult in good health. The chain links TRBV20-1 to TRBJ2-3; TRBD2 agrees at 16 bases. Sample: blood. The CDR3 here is CSSRPTASGTSGGASGQYF. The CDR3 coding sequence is TGCAGTTCTAGGCCAACTGCTTCCGGGACTAGCGGGGGGGCCTCTGGGCAGTATTTT.